The present T cell receptor beta chain was sequenced within a study of T-cell memory formation after mild COVID-19. Study information: The TCR clusters were mostly specific to one donor.

TCRdb re-analysed the 5' RACE reads in MiXCR, keeping a single row per CDR3 protein. The table has under 650,000 distinct CDR3 sequences, roughly 18% seen once; the top ten hold around 11%. This CDR3 is built from 16 residues. The germline V gene has CDR1 SEHNR and CDR2 FQNEAQ (reference sequence). After removal of 4 bases from V and 3 bases from J, the junction contained 8 bases not matched to a gene. Whole-study results and caveats: Most CD4+ clones that shrank were in CM and EM, while CD8+ ones turned up in EMRA. Still unconfirmed is whether the second-wave clones peaking on day 37 recognized SARS-CoV-2.

This clonotype was detected a few times. Its antigen is not identified. This clonotype was sampled from an adult woman who had mild COVID-19 (a few samples of this study predate the infection). Cell type and time point are not known. The sample was PBMCs or a T cell subset sorted from them (not recorded which). The chain carries TRBV7-9 and TRBJ1-2; 10 bases are a match to TRBD1. The CDR3 DNA follows: TGTGCCAGCAGCTCAACCGGGACAGGGGCTGACTATGGCTACACCTTC. This encodes CASSSTGTGADYGYTF.